This T cell receptor (beta chain) originates from a study of shared clonotypes between healthy human individuals (dated by TCRdb to 2019 to 2021). As for the study more broadly: A few men and two women, aged 18 to 49 years, made up the cohort. Each donor's leukapheresis produced roughly between roughly 0.85 and 9 billion PBMCs. Per donor, three plates each were used for CD4 naive and CD4 memory, two for CD8 naive, and one for CD8 memory. Blood TCR repertoires of five healthy adults were deeply sequenced to estimate repertoire size and the extent of clonotype sharing between individuals. Different laboratories and diverse techniques were used to prepare libraries and sequence TCR repertoires, to increase sequencing depth and limit assay-specific biases. The full study reports these points: Higher generation probabilities were observed for clonotypes shared by all four sorted-subset donors than for non-shared clonotypes. Across four donors, roughly 5.4% of naive CD4, around 3.5% of naive CD8, roughly 2.3% of memory CD4, and about 0.44% of memory CD8 clonotypes were shared. Only blood was sampled, and tissue TCR repertoires likely differ from those in blood. Naive subsets generally had larger estimated clonotype richness than memory subsets. Because the study included only a small number of donors, the genetic and exposure-history diversity represented was limited. Based on pairwise subsampling, the degree of clonotype sharing among donors was expected to be affected by sequencing depth. Incomplete sequencing was indicated by rarefaction of sorted-subset datasets, despite the large sequencing depth.

TCR CDR3 regions were amplified from genomic DNA by multiplex PCR using the deep immunoSEQ assay. Genomic DNA extracted from each cell subset was distributed evenly over all wells of several immunoSEQ 96-well plates, and each plate served as one replicate. For sorted subsets, 200 to 250 ng of genomic DNA, equivalent to around 29,000 T cell genomes, went into each replicate PCR. Purified libraries were quantified with a Qubit 3.0 fluorometer, sized on a Bioanalyzer 2100, and re-quantified with the KAPA Library Quantification kit. A separate single-read 150-cycle Illumina NextSeq 550 flow cell was used to sequence each immunoSEQ 96-well plate. On the authors' methods: Because the immunoSEQ output included only junctional sequences and no quality scores, the filtering could not be the same as the filtering used for full-length reads. Sequences were annotated with PyIR, a Python wrapper for IgBLAST v1.9, and V/J genes and CDR3 were assigned using IMGT germline references. Any read was removed if the V/J assignment was weak (E-value above 1e-6), the CDR3 was missing, or the read contained stop codons, out-of-frame junctions, or ambiguous translated residues. V3J clonotypes were defined as sequences sharing an identical inferred V gene, J gene, and CDR3 amino acid sequence. Percentage overlap between repertoires was calculated by dividing the number of shared unique clonotypes by the size of the smaller repertoire. Richness of each repertoire was evaluated using RTK rarefaction, the Chao1 estimator, and Recon v2.1 estimates of unobserved clonotypes. Generation probabilities for all TCRbeta clonotypes obtained by the gDNA method from four donors were computed using OLGA. Drawn from immuneACCESS, this table holds only the in-frame rearrangements with V and J called that TCRdb kept. Clones are partly lost; checked studies trace under half to an unresolved V gene and leave the rest unexplained. V, J and clone size were drawn from that table, and D and trimming were deduced from the DNA. Within this sample are hundreds of thousands of clones, with 95% to 98% of them counted one time only. Jointly, the top ten make up less than 0.35% of the sample.

Regarding this clone: No cognate antigen has been identified for it. Nothing much larger sits one base from this clone, and base qualities are not available.

Sequences SGHVS (CDR1) and FNYEAQ (CDR2) are obtained from the germline V gene. The CDR3 sequence holds 12 residues, the cysteine and phenylalanine included. Here the CDR3 DNA is all that survives: 36 bases in frame from base 1. V lost 8 bases and J lost 5 bases, and the count of bases not matched to a germline gene is 5. For the CD8 naive samples, CD45RO-negative cells were positively selected for CCR7, yielding a CD45RA+CCR7+ population from which TemRA cells were excluded. The donors were healthy, HIV-negative adults with no recently reported acute infections or vaccinations. Every donor was a Caucasian adult living in Nashville, Tennessee, USA. Blood was obtained by leukapheresis, after which PBMCs were separated by Ficoll-Histopaque density gradient centrifugation and cryopreserved in liquid nitrogen vapor phase. Analytical flow cytometry was used to check the purity and quantity of every magnetically sorted T cell population. Genomic DNA was isolated from each sorted fraction and quantified by UV absorbance on a Nanodrop 2000c.

This TCR was recovered from a young man in good health. This receptor chain uses TRBV7-6 and TRBJ2-7; TRBD1 aligns with 8 central bases. Sequencing was carried out using naive CD8+ T cells sorted from blood. The sample's cell subset or site label is to be understood as: CD45RA+CCR7+. At the DNA level, the sequence is TGTGCCAGCCAAGGACAGGGCCACGAGCAGTACTTC. This gives the protein CASQGQGHEQYF. Joined to the reference TRBV7-6 and TRBJ2-7 proteins, this CDR3 gives the full variable domain: GAGVSQSPRYKVTKRGQDVALRCDPISGHVSLYWYRQALGQGPEFLTYFNYEAQQDKSGLPNDRFSAERPEGSISTLTIQRTEQRDSAMYRCASQGQGHEQYFGPGTRLTVT.